Each of the 8 T cell receptor beta chains below was sequenced from the same sample in a study of T cells in Graves' hyperthyroidism and ophthalmopathy. TCR beta CDR3 region amplification was performed from RNA transcripts. The study used the HTBI primer set for a first-round RT-PCR of the TCR CDR3. TCRdb processed the multiplex PCR reads anew with MiXCR; each CDR3 protein has one entry. The table shows about 350,000 distinct CDR3 sequences, with 15% to 20% occurring only once. Sequencing was performed on blood. The source is a woman in her thirties or forties with Graves' ophthalmopathy.

This clonotype was picked up many times. The chain is built from TRBV6-2 or TRBV6-3 and TRBJ1-5; D ambiguous. Germline lookup yields CDR1 MNHEY and CDR2 SVGEGT. Trimming removed 0 bases at V and 6 bases at J, with 6 bases between. CDR3 length equals 13 residues. The CDR3 DNA reads TGTGCCAGCAGTTACTCGAACTCTCAGCCCCAGCATTTT. Protein sequence: CASSYSNSQPQHF.

This clonotype was counted ten times or more. The rearrangement joins TRBV2 to TRBJ1-5; D not resolved. The V gene lost 7 bases and the J gene lost 6 bases, with 10 bases spanning the gap. This CDR3 contains 12 residues. Germline V gene lookup returns CDR1 SNHLY and CDR2 FYNNEI. The CDR3 loop is CASNGVGQPQHF. In DNA, the CDR3 is TGTGCCAGCAATGGGGTAGGTCAGCCCCAGCATTTT.

This clonotype was counted only a few times. V is TRBV18 and J is TRBJ1-1, with 8 positions matching TRBD1. Germline assignment: CDR1 KGHSH and CDR2 LQKENI. V shed 1 base and J 4 bases; nucleotides not matched to a gene: 2. The CDR3 extends over 14 amino acids. The CDR3 reads CASSPQTGGTEAFF. In DNA, the CDR3 is TGTGCCAGCTCACCACAAACAGGGGGCACTGAAGCTTTCTTT. Full variable domain (rest looked up from reference TRBV18 and TRBJ1-1): NAGVMQNPRHLVRRRGQEARLRCSPMKGHSHVYWYRQLPEEGLKFMVYLQKENIIDESGMPKERFSAEFPKEGPSILRIQQVVRGDSAAYFCASSPQTGGTEAFFGQGTRLTVV.

This clonotype was observed many times. This sequence joins TRBV11-2 and TRBJ2-2; 12 nucleotides match TRBD2. Germline CDR1 reads SGHAT; CDR2 reads FQNNGV. The CDR3 loop spans 17 amino acids. Trimming took 6 bases from V and 0 from J; bases not matched to a gene: 5. The CDR3 region is CASRKGLAGANTGELFF. CDR3 coding DNA: TGTGCCAGCAGGAAGGGACTAGCGGGCGCGAACACCGGGGAGCTGTTTTTT.

This clonotype was observed many times. J is TRBJ1-5 and V is TRBV20-1; 7 positions agree with TRBD1. Unmatched junction bases numbered 15, after V lost 3 bases and J lost 4 bases. The CDR3 sequence is 17 residues long. Per germline, CDR1 DFQATT and CDR2 SNEGSKA (reference sequence). Here the CDR3 DNA reads TGCAGTGCTAGGCGACAGGGAGGGGCCCCCATGAATCAGCCCCAGCATTTT. It specifies CSARRQGGAPMNQPQHF.

This clonotype has more than one count but fewer than ten. V and J are TRBV5-5 and TRBJ1-3; 7 bases agree with TRBD1. The length of the CDR3 is 15 residues. Germline CDR1 SGHKS, CDR2 YYEKEE (reference sequence). With V trimmed by 2 bases and J by 0 bases, 2 bases remained unmatched. The CDR3 reads CASSFPGGSGNTIYF. CDR3 DNA sequence: TGTGCCAGCAGCTTCCCAGGGGGCTCTGGAAACACCATATATTTT.

The table lists this clonotype with many counts. The chain carries TRBV12-3 or TRBV12-4 and TRBJ2-5; either TRBD1 or TRBD2 may supply D (5 bases each). The V end lost 3 bases, the J end lost 3 bases, and 8 bases lay between the germline ends. This CDR3 region has 13 residues. CDR3 residues: CASSFGAKETQYF. The DNA for the CDR3 is TGTGCCAGCAGTTTCGGGGCCAAAGAGACCCAGTACTTC.

In its sample, this clonotype was seen many times. The gene calls are TRBV6-5 and TRBJ2-2; TRBD1 matches at 7 bases. This CDR3 is built from 15 residues. J lost 9 bases, V lost 6 bases, and 13 bases had no gene match. CDR1 is MNHEY, CDR2 SVGAGI, per germline. CDR3 sequence: CASSHETGQGRELFF. The CDR3 DNA reads as TGTGCCAGCAGCCACGAGACAGGGCAGGGCCGGGAGCTGTTTTTT.